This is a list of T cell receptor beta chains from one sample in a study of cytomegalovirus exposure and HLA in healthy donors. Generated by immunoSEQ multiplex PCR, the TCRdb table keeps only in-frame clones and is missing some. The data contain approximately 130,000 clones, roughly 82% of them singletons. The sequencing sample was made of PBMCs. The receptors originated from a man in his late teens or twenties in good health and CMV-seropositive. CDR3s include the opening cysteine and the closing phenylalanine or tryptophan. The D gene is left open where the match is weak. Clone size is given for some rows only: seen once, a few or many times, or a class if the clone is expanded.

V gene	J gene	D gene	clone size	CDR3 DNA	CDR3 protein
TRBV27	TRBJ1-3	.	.	TGTGCCAGCAGTTTATTTGGCAGCTCTGGAAACACCATATATTTT	CASSLFGSSGNTIYF
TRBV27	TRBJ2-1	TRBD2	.	TGTGCCAGCAGCGTACCGGGACTAGCGGGATCCAATGAGCAGTTCTTC	CASSVPGLAGSNEQFF
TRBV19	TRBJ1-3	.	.	TGTGCCAGTAGTATTAAACGCGAGAGCTCTGGAAACACCATATATTTT	CASSIKRESSGNTIYF
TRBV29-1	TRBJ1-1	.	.	TGCAGCGTTGAAGATAAGGGGGTAGACACTGAAGCTTTCTTT	CSVEDKGVDTEAFF
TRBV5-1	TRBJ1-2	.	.	TGCGCCAGCAGCTTGGCCGGTGGAGGGGATGACTATGGCTACACCTTC	CASSLAGGGDDYGYTF
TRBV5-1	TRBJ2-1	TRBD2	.	TGCGCCAGCAGCTTGGAGCGGGAGCCGGGCAATGAGCAGTTCTTC	CASSLEREPGNEQFF
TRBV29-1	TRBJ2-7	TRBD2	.	TGCAGCGTTGGGGGGACTAGCGGGAGCTCCTACGAGCAGTACTTC	CSVGGTSGSSYEQYF
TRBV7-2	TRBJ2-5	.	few	TGTGCCAGCAGCTTAACGCGACTGAGACAAGAGACCCAGTACTTC	CASSLTRLRQETQYF
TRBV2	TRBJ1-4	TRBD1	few	TGTGCCAGCAGGGTGGGGGACAGGGGGATGCCTAATGAAAAACTGTTTTTT	CASRVGDRGMPNEKLFF
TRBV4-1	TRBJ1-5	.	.	TGCGCCAGCAGCCAAGACAGGGTTAGCAATCAGCCCCAGCATTTT	CASSQDRVSNQPQHF
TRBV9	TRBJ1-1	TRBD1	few	TGTGCCAGCAGCGCGGGACAGGGTGGAGCTGAAGCTTTCTTT	CASSAGQGGAEAFF
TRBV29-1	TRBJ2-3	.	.	TGCAGCGCCCCGGCAGGGGATCAGGACAGCACAGATACGCAGTATTTT	CSAPAGDQDSTDTQYF
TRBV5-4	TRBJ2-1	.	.	TGTGCCAGCGCCTCGGGGGAGTCCGTGGGTGAGCAGTTCTTC	CASASGESVGEQFF
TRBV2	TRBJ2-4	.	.	TGTGCCAGCAGTGAAGATGGTTCGGGCAAAAACATTCAGTACTTC	CASSEDGSGKNIQYF
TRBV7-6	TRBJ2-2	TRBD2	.	TGTGCCAGCAGCCGGACTAGCGGGAGCACCGGGGAGCTGTTTTTT	CASSRTSGSTGELFF
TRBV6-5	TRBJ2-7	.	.	TGTGCCAGCAGTTCAGGGGCCTACGAGCAGTACTTC	CASSSGAYEQYF
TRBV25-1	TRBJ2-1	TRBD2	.	TGTGCCAGCAGCGGACTAGCCGATTACAATGAGCAGTTCTTC	CASSGLADYNEQFF
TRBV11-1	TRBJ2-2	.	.	TGTGCCAGCACGCACGATCCCCCAGGTAGCACCGGGGAGCTGTTTTTT	CASTHDPPGSTGELFF